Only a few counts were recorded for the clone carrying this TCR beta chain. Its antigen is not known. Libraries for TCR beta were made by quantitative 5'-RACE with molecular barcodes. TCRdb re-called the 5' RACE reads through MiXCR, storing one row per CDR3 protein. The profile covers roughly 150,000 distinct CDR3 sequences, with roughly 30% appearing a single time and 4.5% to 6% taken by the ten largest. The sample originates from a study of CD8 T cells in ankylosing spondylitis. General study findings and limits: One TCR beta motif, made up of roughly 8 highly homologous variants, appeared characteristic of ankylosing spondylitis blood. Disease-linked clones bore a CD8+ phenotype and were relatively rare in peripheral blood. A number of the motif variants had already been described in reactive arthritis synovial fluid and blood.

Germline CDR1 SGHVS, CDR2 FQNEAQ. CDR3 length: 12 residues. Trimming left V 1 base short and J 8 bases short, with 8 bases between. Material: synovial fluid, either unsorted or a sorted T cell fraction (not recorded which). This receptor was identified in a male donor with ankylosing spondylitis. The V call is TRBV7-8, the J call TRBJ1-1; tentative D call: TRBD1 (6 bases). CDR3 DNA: TGTGCCAGCAGCTTAGGGCAGGGGGAAGCTTTCTTT. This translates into CASSLGQGEAFF.